The 17 T cell receptor beta chains in this list originate from one sample, sequenced in a study of molecular identifiers for immune sequencing clone quantification. TCRdb itself ran the PCR reads through MiXCR, one entry per CDR3 protein. The sample records about 320,000 distinct CDR3 sequences, about 22% being singletons. The specimen was naive CD8+ T cells from blood, with Jurkat cell RNA spiked in. Regarding subset: FACS-sorted CD8+CD4-CCR7+CD45RA+ naive T cells. The receptors shown here come from a human donor in good health. Some libraries in this study had Jurkat cell RNA spiked in.

This clonotype was seen only once. The chain has TRBV6-2 or TRBV6-3 and TRBJ2-2, with 10 bases matching TRBD2. V gave up 1 base and J gave up 1 base; unmatched junction bases: 9. CDR1 is MNHEY and CDR2 is SVGEGT in the germline V gene. CDR3 length: 19 residues. The CDR3 loop is CASSYWFVASGGNTGELFF. The CDR3 coding sequence is TGTGCCAGCAGTTACTGGTTCGTCGCTAGCGGGGGGAACACCGGGGAGCTGTTTTTT.

Remarks on this clonotype: Likely a read error: the CDR3 ends without its conserved phenylalanine or tryptophan. The J gene is TRBJ2-1, the V gene TRBV7-6; 8 nucleotides agree with TRBD1. Germline CDR1 and CDR2: SGHVS and FNYEAQ. Trimming at V came to 4 bases and at J to 6 bases, leaving 5 bases not matched to a gene. The CDR3 loop spans 14 amino acids. CDR3 in DNA: TGTGCCAGCAGCTGGGCAGGGGGCCGCAATGAGCAGTTCCTC. Translated, it gives CASSWAGGRNEQFL.

Of note for this clonotype: The junction and the germline gene differ at one end; a read error may be behind it. This chain links TRBV27 with TRBJ2-7; no firm D call. CDR1 and CDR2 (germline): MNHEY, SMNVEV (reference sequence). The CDR3 consists of 14 residues. CDR3 in DNA: TGTGCCAGCAGCCCGCGGTCAGGTACCTACGTGCAGTACTTC. It specifies CASSPRSGTYVQYF.

The table lists this clonotype with many counts. The rearrangement links TRBV2 to TRBJ2-3; possible D gene TRBD2, 5 bases. CDR3 length equals 16 residues. Germline V CDR1 and CDR2: SNHLY, FYNNEI. V gave up 3 bases and J gave up 0 bases, with 13 bases separating them. The CDR3 coding sequence is TGTGCCAGCAGTGATGGAGGACTCGAAAGCACAGATACGCAGTATTTT. The encoded protein is CASSDGGLESTDTQYF.

The sample holds many counts of this clonotype. The V call is TRBV7-9, the J call TRBJ2-7; 7 bases agree with TRBD2. Germline-derived CDR1 and CDR2 are SEHNR and FQNEAQ (reference sequence). CDR3 length: 14 amino acids. V shed 5 bases, J shed 5 bases, and the junction held 9 bases outside the gene matches. This CDR3 is CASSPVGGPHEQYF. CDR3 in DNA: TGTGCCAGCAGCCCTGTGGGAGGGCCCCACGAGCAGTACTTC.

This clonotype was counted at least ten times. Here the CDR3 DNA reads TGCAGTGCTAGAGAGATCAGCGATCAGCCCCAGCATTTT. This codes for CSAREISDQPQHF. V and J are TRBV20-1 and TRBJ1-5; no reliable D call. The CDR3 is 13 residues long. The germline V and J ends were trimmed by 0 bases and 5 bases, with 8 bases remaining between them. Germline V gene data show CDR1 as DFQATT and CDR2 as SNEGSKA (reference sequence).

This clonotype appeared many times. The V and J genes are TRBV7-9 and TRBJ2-2; 9 bases line up with TRBD1. This CDR3 contains 16 residues. Germline values: CDR1 SEHNR, CDR2 FQNEAQ (reference sequence). With 4 bases clipped from V and 1 base from J, the junction kept 4 bases outside the gene matches. The CDR3 sequence is CASSSVGQGNTGELFF. Written as DNA, the CDR3 is TGTGCCAGCAGCTCGGTGGGACAGGGGAACACCGGGGAGCTGTTTTTT.

This clonotype was picked up many times. This chain joins TRBV7-9 and TRBJ2-1, with D possibly matching TRBD1 (5 bases). Per the germline V gene, CDR1 is SEHNR and CDR2 is FQNEAQ (reference sequence). The germline V and J ends were trimmed by 6 bases and 9 bases, with 24 bases remaining between them. This CDR3 is built from 16 residues. The CDR3 sequence: CASSYAVKGHGSEQFF. DNA for the CDR3: TGTGCCAGCAGTTATGCGGTCAAGGGGCACGGTAGTGAGCAGTTCTTC. Combining the CDR3 with reference TRBV7-9 and TRBJ2-1 gives the whole variable domain DTGVSQNPRHKITKRGQNVTFRCDPISEHNRLYWYRQTLGQGPEFLTYFQNEAQLEKSRLLSDRFSAERPKGSFSTLEIQRTEQGDSAMYLCASSYAVKGHGSEQFFGPGTRLTVL.

The chain joins TRBV5-5 to TRBJ2-7; 12 nucleotides line up with TRBD2. There are 15 residues in the CDR3. Germline V CDR1 and CDR2: SGHKS, YYEKEE (reference sequence). With V trimmed by 2 bases and J by 6 bases, 6 bases remained unmatched. The DNA for the CDR3 is TGTGCCAGCAGCTTTCGGACTAGCGGGATTCCCGAGCAGTACTTC. Residues: CASSFRTSGIPEQYF.

This clonotype appeared many times. The chain joins TRBV20-1 to TRBJ1-1; the D is unclear. V was trimmed by 0 bases and J by 1 base, leaving 6 bases between them. The CDR3 runs 13 residues. Germline CDR1 is DFQATT and CDR2 is SNEGSKA (reference sequence). Written as DNA, the CDR3 is TGCAGTGCTAGAGATCAACGGAACACTGAAGCTTTCTTT. It translates to CSARDQRNTEAFF.

This sequence joins TRBV27 and TRBJ2-7, with 11 bases matching TRBD2. Unmatched junction bases numbered 5, after V lost 6 bases and J lost 4 bases. Germline values: CDR1 MNHEY, CDR2 SMNVEV (reference sequence). The CDR3 has 14 amino acids. The CDR3 nucleotides are TGTGCCAGCAGACTACTAGCGGGAGTATACGAGCAGTACTTC. This sequence encodes CASRLLAGVYEQYF.

This clonotype was detected ten times or more. The rearrangement links TRBV2 to TRBJ2-1; tentatively, D is TRBD2 (6 bases). This CDR3 comprises 17 residues. CDR1 is SNHLY, CDR2 FYNNEI, per germline. Trimming stripped 6 bases from V and 10 bases from J, with 28 bases between. Here the CDR3 reads CASRVNPGTGLSTEQFF. CDR3 sequence (DNA): TGTGCCAGCAGAGTCAACCCTGGAACGGGACTCTCGACAGAGCAGTTCTTC.

The chain uses TRBV12-3 or TRBV12-4 and TRBJ2-3; 7 positions agree with TRBD1. V trimming: 4 bases; J trimming: 2 bases; junction bases outside the gene matches: 12. The CDR3 is made up of 17 amino acids. The CDR3 nucleotides are TGTGCCAGCAGTTACCAGACAGGGTTACATTTCACAGATACGCAGTATTTT. Protein: CASSYQTGLHFTDTQYF.

At least ten counts were recorded for this clonotype. The V call is TRBV29-1, the J call TRBJ2-3, with 9 bases that match TRBD1. Trimming cost V 1 base and J 2 bases; bases outside gene matches: 10. This CDR3 is built from 17 residues. Per the germline V gene, CDR1 is SQVTM and CDR2 is ANQGSEA. The CDR3 DNA reads TGCAGCGTTGAAGCTACGGACAGGGGAATATTCACAGATACGCAGTATTTT. It translates to CSVEATDRGIFTDTQYF.

As to this clonotype: It may be a read error: a sequence one base away is much more abundant. V usage is TRBV12-3 or TRBV12-4 and J usage is TRBJ1-5; tentatively, D is TRBD1 (5 bases). This CDR3 is 14 amino acids long. CDR3 sequence (DNA): TGTGCCAGCGGGAGTCCAGGGAGCAATCAGCCCCGGCATTTT. This gives the protein CASGSPGSNQPRHF.

In this sample, this clonotype turned up many times. The chain combines TRBV25-1 with TRBJ2-1; 8 positions match TRBD2. Trimming removed 2 bases from V and 8 bases from J; junction bases left unmatched: 11. Germline-derived CDR1 and CDR2 are MGHDK and SYGVNS. The CDR3 covers 16 residues. CDR3 sequence: CASSENVRGAGDEQFF. CDR3 coding DNA: TGTGCCAGCAGTGAAAACGTGCGGGGGGCCGGGGATGAGCAGTTCTTC.

The table lists this clonotype with a few counts. In DNA form, the CDR3 reads TGTGCCAGCAGTTTCCGACAGCCTCAAGAGACCCAGTACTTC. This gives the protein CASSFRQPQETQYF. The chain couples TRBV28 to TRBJ2-5, with D perhaps TRBD1 (5 bases). Per the germline V gene, CDR1 is MDHEN and CDR2 is SYDVKM. V gave up 3 bases and J gave up 2 bases, with 10 bases separating them. The length of the CDR3 is 14 residues. Looking up the rest from reference TRBV28 and TRBJ2-5 gives the full variable domain: DVKVTQSSRYLVKRTGEKVFLECVQDMDHENMFWYRQDPGLGLRLIYFSYDVKMKEKGDIPEGYSVSREKKERFSLILESASTNQTSMYLCASSFRQPQETQYFGPGTRLLVL.